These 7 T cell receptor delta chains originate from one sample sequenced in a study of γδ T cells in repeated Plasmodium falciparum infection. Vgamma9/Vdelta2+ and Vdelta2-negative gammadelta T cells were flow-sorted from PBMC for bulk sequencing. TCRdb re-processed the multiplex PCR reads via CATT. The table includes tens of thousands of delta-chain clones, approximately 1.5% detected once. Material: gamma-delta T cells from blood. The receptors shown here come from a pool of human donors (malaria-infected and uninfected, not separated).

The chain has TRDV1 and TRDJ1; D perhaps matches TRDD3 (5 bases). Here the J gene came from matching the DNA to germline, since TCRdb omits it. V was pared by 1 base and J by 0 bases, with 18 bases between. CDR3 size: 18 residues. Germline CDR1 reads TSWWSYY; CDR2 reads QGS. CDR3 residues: CALGEHKADWPNTDKLIF. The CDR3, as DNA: TGTGCTCTTGGGGAACATAAGGCGGACTGGCCCAACACCGATAAACTCATCTTT.

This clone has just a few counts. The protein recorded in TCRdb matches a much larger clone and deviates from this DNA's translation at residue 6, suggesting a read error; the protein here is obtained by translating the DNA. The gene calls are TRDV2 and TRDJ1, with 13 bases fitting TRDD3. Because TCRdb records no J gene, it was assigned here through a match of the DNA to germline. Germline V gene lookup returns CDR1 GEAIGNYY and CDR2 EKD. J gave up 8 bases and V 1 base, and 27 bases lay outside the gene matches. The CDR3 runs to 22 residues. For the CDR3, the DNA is TGTGCCTGTGACACGGGGCAAAATTTCCTACGAACTTTACTGGGGGATACGGAAAAACTCATCTTT. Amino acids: CACDTGQNFLRTLLGDTEKLIF.

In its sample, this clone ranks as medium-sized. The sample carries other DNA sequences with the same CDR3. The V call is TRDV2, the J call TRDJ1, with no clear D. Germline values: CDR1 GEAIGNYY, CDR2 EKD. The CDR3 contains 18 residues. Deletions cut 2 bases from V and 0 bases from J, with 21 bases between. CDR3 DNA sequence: TGTGCCTGTGACAGAGCGGTCCTCCCTATAAAGTACACCGATAAACTCATCTTT. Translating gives CACDRAVLPIKYTDKLIF.

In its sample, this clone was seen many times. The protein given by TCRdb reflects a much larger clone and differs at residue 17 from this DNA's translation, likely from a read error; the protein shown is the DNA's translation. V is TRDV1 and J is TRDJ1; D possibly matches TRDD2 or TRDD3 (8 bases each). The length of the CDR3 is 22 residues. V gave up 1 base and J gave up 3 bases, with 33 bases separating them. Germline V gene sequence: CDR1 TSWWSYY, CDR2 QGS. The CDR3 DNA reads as TGTGCTCTTGGGGAACCTTCCTACGGTCTACTGGGGGGTATTTGCTACGCCGATAAACTCATCTTT. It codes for CALGEPSYGLLGGICYADKLIF.

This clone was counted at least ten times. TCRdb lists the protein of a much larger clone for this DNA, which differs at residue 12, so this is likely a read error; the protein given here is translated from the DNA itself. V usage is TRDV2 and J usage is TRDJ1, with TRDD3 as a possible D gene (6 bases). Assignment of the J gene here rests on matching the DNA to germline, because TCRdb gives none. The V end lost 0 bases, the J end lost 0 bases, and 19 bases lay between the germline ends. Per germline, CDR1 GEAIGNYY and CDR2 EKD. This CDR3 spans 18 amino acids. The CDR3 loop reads CACDTVRGTQLNTDKLIF. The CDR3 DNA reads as TGTGCCTGTGACACCGTCCGGGGGACCCAATTGAACACCGATAAACTCATCTTT.

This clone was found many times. The CDR3 DNA is TGTGCTCTTGGGGTACCGCCTCCTTCCTGGGGATACTGGGGGATACGCGGGAGAACGGCCGATAAACTCATCTTT. This gives the protein CALGVPPPSWGYWGIRGRTADKLIF. This rearrangement joins TRDV1 to TRDJ1; 13 bases fit TRDD3. The germline V gene encodes CDR1 TSWWSYY and CDR2 QGS. The junction had 32 bases not matched to a gene; V was cut back by 4 bases and J by 3 bases. The CDR3 has 25 amino acids.

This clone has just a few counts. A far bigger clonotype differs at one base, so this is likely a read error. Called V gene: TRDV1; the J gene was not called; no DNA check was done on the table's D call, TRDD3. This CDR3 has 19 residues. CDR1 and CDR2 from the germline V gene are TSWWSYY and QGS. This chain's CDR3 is CALGEKAILGEIYTDKLIF. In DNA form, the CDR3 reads TGTGCTCTTGGGGAAAAGGCGATACTGGGGGAGATATACACCGATAAACTTATCTTT.